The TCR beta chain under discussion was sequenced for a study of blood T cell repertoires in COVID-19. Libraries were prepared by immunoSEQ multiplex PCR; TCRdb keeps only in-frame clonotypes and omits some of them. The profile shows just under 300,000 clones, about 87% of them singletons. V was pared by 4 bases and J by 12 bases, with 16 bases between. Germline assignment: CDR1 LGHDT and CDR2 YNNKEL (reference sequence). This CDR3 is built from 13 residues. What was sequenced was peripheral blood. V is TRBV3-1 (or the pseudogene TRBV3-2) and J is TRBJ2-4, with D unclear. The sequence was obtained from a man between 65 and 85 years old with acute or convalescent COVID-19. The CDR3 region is CASSPQRSPPQYF. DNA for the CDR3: TGTGCCAGCAGCCCCCAACGGTCCCCGCCTCAGTACTTC.